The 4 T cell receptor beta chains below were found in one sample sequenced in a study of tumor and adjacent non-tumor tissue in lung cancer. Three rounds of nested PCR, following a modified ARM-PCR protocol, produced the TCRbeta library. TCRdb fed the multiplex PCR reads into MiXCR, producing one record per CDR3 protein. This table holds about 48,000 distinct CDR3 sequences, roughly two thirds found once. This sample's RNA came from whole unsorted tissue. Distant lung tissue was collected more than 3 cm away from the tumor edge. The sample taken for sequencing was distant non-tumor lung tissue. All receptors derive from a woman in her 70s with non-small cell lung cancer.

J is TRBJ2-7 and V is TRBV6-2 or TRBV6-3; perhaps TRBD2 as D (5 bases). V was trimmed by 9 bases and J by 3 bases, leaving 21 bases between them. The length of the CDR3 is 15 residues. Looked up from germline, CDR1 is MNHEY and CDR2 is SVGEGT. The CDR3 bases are TGTGCCAGAAGTGGCCTAGGGCGGGTGGACTACGAGCAGTACTTC. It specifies CARSGLGRVDYEQYF.

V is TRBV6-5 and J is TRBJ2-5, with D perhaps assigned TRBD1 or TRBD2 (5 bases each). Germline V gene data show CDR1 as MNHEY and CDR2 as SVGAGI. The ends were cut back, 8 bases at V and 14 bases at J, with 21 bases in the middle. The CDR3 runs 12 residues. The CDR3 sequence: CASGPPWGPQYF. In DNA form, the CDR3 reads TGTGCCAGCGGTCCGCCATGGGGACCGCAATACTTC.

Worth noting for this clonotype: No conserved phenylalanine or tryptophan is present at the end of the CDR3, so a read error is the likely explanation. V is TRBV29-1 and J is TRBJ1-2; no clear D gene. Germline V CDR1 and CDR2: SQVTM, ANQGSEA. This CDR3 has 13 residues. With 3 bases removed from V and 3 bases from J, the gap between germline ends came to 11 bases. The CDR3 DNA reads TGCAGCGTTGAGGAGGCGAACCACTATGGCTACACCTTA. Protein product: CSVEEANHYGYTL.

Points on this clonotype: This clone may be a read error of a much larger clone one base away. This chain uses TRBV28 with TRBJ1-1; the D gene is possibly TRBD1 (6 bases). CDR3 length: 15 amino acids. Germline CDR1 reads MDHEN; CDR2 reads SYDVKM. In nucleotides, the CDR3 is TGTGCCAGCATCCCGTGGGACACCATGAACACTGAAGCTTCCTTT. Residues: CASIPWDTMNTEASF.